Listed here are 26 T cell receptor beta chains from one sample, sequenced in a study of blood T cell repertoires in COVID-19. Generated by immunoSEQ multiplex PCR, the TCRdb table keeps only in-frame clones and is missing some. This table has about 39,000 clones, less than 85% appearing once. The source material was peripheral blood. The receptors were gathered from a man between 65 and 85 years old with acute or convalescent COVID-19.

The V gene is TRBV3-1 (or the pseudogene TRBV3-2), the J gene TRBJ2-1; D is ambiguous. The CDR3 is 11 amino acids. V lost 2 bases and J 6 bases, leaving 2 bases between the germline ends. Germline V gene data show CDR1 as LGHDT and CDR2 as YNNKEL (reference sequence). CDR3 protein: CASSQLNEQFF. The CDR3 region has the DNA TGTGCCAGCAGCCAACTCAATGAGCAGTTCTTC.

The CDR3 spells CASSTMTDNYGYTF. The CDR3 DNA follows: TGTGCCAGTAGTACCATGACAGATAACTATGGCTACACCTTC. This rearrangement joins TRBV19 to TRBJ1-2; a possible D gene is TRBD1 (5 bases). Germline values: CDR1 LNHDA, CDR2 SQIVND (reference sequence). V dropped 4 bases and J dropped 1 base, with 10 bases sitting between them. The CDR3 is made up of 14 amino acids.

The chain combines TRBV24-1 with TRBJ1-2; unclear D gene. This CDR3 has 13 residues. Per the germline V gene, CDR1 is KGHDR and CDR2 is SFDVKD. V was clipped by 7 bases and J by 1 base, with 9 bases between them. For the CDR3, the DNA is TGTGCCACCAGCCTGACGGGTAACTATGGCTACACCTTC. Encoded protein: CATSLTGNYGYTF.

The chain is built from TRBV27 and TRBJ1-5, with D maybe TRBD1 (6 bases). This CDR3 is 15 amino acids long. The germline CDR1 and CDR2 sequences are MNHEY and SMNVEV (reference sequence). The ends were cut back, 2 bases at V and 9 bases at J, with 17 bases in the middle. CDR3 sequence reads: CASSLISGGTWPQHF. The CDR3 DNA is TGTGCCAGCAGTTTAATATCGGGGGGCACGTGGCCCCAGCATTTT.

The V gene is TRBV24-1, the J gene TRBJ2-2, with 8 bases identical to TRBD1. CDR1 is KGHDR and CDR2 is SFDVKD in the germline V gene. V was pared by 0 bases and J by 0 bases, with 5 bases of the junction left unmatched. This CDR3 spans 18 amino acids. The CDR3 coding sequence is TGTGCCACCAGTGATTTGCAAGGACAGGGTGCGAACACCGGGGAGCTGTTTTTT. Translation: CATSDLQGQGANTGELFF.

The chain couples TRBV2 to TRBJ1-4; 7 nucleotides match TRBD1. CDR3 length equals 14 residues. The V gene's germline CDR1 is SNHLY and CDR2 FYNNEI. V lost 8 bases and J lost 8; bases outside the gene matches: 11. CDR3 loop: CASRIQGLREKLFF. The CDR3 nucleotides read TGTGCCAGCCGAATACAGGGGTTAAGGGAAAAACTGTTTTTT.

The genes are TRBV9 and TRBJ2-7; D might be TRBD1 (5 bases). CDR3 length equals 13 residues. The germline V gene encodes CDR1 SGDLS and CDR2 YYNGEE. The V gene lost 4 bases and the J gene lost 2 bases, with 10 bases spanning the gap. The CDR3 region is CASSPPDTYEQYF. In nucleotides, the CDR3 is TGTGCCAGCAGCCCCCCGGACACCTACGAGCAGTACTTC.

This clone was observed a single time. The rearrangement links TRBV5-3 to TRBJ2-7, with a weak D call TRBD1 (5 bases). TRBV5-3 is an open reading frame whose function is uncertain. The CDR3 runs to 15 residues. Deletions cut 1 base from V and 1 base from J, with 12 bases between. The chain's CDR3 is CARSLRQGLSYEQYF. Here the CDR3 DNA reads TGTGCCAGAAGCTTGAGGCAGGGCTTATCCTACGAGCAGTACTTC.

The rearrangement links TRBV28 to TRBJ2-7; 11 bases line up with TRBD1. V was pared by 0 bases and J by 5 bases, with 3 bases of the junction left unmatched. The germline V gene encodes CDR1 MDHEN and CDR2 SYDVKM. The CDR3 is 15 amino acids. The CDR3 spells CASSLWRTGGDEQYF. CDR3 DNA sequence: TGTGCCAGCAGTTTATGGAGGACAGGGGGCGACGAGCAGTACTTC.

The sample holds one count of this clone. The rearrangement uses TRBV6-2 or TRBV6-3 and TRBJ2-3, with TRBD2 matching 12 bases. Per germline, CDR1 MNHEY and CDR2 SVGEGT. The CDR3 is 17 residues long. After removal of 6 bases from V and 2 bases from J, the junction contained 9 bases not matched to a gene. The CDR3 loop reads CASSPTRTSGNTDTQYF. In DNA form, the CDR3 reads TGTGCCAGCAGCCCTACCCGGACTAGCGGGAACACAGATACGCAGTATTTT.

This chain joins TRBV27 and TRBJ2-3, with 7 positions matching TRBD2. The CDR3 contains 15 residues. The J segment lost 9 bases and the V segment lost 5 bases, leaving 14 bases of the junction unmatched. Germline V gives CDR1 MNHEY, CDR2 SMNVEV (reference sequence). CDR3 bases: TGTGCCAGCAGTGGCCCTAGGACTAGGGAGGGGACGCAGTATTTT. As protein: CASSGPRTREGTQYF.

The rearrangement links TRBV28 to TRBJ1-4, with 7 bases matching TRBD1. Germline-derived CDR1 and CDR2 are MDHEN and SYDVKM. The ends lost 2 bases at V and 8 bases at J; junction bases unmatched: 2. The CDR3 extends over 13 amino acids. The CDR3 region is CASSLEGAEKLFF. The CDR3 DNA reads TGTGCCAGCAGTTTAGAGGGGGCGGAAAAACTGTTTTTT. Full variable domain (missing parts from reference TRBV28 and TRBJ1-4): DVKVTQSSRYLVKRTGEKVFLECVQDMDHENMFWYRQDPGLGLRLIYFSYDVKMKEKGDIPEGYSVSREKKERFSLILESASTNQTSMYLCASSLEGAEKLFFGSGTQLSVL.

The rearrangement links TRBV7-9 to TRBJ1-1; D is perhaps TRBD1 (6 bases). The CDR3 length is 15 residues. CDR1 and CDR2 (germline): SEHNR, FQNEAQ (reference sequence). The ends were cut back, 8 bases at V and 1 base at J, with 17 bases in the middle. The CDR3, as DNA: TGTGCCAGCGAGCCGAGGGGCAGGGGGAACACTGAAGCTTTCTTT. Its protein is CASEPRGRGNTEAFF. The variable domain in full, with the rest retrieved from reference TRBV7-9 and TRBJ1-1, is DTGVSQNPRHKITKRGQNVTFRCDPISEHNRLYWYRQTLGQGPEFLTYFQNEAQLEKSRLLSDRFSAERPKGSFSTLEIQRTEQGDSAMYLCASEPRGRGNTEAFFGQGTRLTVV.

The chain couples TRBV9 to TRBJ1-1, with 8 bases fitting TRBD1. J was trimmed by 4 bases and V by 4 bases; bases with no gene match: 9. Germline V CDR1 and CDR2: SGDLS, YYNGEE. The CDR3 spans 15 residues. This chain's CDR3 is CASSPRGPTGTEAFF. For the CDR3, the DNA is TGTGCCAGCAGCCCCAGGGGGCCAACGGGCACTGAAGCTTTCTTT.

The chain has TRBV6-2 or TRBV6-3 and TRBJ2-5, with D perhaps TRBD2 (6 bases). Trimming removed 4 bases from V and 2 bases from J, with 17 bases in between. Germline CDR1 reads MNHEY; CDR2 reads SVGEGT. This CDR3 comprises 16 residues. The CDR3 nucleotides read TGTGCCAGCAGTTCCCGTAGCTGGAGCGGGCAAGAGACCCAGTACTTC. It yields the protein CASSSRSWSGQETQYF.

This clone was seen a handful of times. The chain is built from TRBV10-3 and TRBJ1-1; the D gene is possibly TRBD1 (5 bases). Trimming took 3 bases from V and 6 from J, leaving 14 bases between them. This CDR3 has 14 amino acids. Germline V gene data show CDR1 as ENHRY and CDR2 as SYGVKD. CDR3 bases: TGTGCCATCAGTGACAGGGCCAAGGCCGCTGAAGCTTTCTTT. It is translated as CAISDRAKAAEAFF.

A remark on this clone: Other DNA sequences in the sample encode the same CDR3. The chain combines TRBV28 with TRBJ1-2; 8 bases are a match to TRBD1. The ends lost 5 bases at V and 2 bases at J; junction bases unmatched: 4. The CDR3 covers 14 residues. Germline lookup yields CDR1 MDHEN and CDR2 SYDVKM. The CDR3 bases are TGTGCCAGCAGTCCGGACAGGGCGAACTATGGCTACACCTTC. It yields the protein CASSPDRANYGYTF.

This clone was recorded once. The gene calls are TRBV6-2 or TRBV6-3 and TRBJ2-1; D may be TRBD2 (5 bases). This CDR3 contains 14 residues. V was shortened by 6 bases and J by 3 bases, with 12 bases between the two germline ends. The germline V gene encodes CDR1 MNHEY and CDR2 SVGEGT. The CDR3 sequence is CASSWEPRYNEQFF. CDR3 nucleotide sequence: TGTGCCAGCAGCTGGGAGCCTCGCTACAATGAGCAGTTCTTC.

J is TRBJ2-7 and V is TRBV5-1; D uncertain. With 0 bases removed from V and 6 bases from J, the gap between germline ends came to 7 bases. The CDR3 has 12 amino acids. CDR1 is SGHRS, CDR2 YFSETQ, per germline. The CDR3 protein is CASSLVGSEQYF. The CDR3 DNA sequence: TGCGCCAGCAGCTTGGTTGGCTCCGAGCAGTACTTC.

CDR3 DNA: TGTGCCAGCAGTCCCTTGGTGAACAGCTTCTCTGGGGCCAACGTCCTGACTTTC. Translation gives CASSPLVNSFSGANVLTF. The chain couples TRBV6-6 to TRBJ2-6; D unresolved. V was clipped by 5 bases and J by 0 bases, with 17 bases between them. Looked up from germline, CDR1 is MNHNY and CDR2 is SVGAGI (reference sequence). This CDR3 has 18 amino acids.

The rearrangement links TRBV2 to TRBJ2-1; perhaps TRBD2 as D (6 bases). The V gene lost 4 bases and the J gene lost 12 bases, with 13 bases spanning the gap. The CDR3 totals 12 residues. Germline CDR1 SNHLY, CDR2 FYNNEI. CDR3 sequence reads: CASSGTTAWQFF. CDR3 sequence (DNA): TGTGCCAGCAGTGGGACTACCGCATGGCAGTTCTTC.

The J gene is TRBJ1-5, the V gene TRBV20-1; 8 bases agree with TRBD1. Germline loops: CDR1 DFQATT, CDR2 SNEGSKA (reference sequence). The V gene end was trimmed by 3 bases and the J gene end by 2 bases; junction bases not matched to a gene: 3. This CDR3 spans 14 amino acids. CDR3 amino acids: CSASSTGGNQPQHF. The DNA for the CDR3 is TGCAGTGCTAGTTCGACAGGGGGCAATCAGCCCCAGCATTTT.

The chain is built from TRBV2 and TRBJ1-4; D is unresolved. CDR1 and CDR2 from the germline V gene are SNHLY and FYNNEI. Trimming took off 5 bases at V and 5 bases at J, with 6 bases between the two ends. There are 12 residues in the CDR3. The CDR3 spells CASSTSNEKLFF. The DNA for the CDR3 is TGTGCCAGCAGTACATCCAATGAAAAACTGTTTTTT. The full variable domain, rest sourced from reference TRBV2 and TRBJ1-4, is EPEVTQTPSHQVTQMGQEVILRCVPISNHLYFYWYRQILGQKVEFLVSFYNNEISEKSEIFDDQFSVERPDGSNFTLKIRSTKLEDSAMYFCASSTSNEKLFFGSGTQLSVL.

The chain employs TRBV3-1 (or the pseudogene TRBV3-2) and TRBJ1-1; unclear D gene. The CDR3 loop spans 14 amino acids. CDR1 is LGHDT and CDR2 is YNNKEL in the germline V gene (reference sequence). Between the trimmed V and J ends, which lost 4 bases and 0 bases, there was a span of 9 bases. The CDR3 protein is CASSRSDLNTEAFF. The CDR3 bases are TGTGCCAGCAGCCGGTCAGATCTGAACACTGAAGCTTTCTTT.

CDR3 residues: CASSPGGGYGYTF. In nucleotides, the CDR3 is TGTGCCAGCTCACCAGGAGGTGGGTATGGCTACACCTTC. The V and J genes are TRBV18 and TRBJ1-2; D call uncertain. Germline CDR1 KGHSH, CDR2 LQKENI. V dropped 2 bases and J dropped 5 bases, with 9 bases sitting between them. This CDR3 comprises 13 residues.

The CDR3 DNA reads as TGTGCCAGCAGTTTGCAGAGCGATGGCTACACCTTC. Translating gives CASSLQSDGYTF. J is TRBJ1-2 and V is TRBV12-3 or TRBV12-4; D not certain. The CDR3 length is 12 residues. The V and J ends lost 3 bases and 6 bases respectively, with 8 bases between them.